The rows below give T cell receptor beta chains drawn from one sample of a study of shared clonotypes between healthy human individuals. TCRdb's table, derived via immunoSEQ multiplex PCR, lists solely in-frame clones and lacks some. Of 2 million to 2.5 million clones listed, 90% to 96% are singletons. Sequencing was carried out using naive CD4+ T cells sorted from blood. The receptor set was obtained from a man between 18 and 29 years old in good health. CDR3s include the opening cysteine and the closing phenylalanine or tryptophan. A D gene is named only where the DNA matches it firmly. A clone size is listed for some rows: how often the clone was seen (once, few, many), or a class if it is expanded.

NA | TRBJ1-1 | TRBV5-6 | NA | CASSSPRDINTEAFF | TGTGCCAGCAGCTCCCCCAGGGATATAAACACTGAAGCTTTCTTT
NA | TRBJ2-5 | TRBV19 | NA | CASSIGGGETQYF | TGTGCCAGTAGTATAGGTGGAGGAGAGACCCAGTACTTC
NA | TRBJ2-1 | TRBV30 | once | CAWSVEEGAQFF | TGTGCCTGGAGTGTAGAAGAGGGAGCGCAGTTCTTC
TRBD1 | TRBJ1-5 | TRBV6-1 | NA | CASSEQGARSNQPQHF | TGTGCCAGCAGTGAACAGGGGGCGAGGAGCAATCAGCCCCAGCATTTT
TRBD2 | TRBJ2-1 | TRBV28 | NA | CASSESGGAYNEQFF | TGTGCCAGCAGTGAAAGCGGGGGGGCTTACAATGAGCAGTTCTTC
NA | TRBJ1-3 | TRBV25-1 | NA | CASSFTGTGNTIYF | TGTGCCAGCAGCTTCACAGGGACTGGAAACACCATATATTTT
NA | TRBJ1-4 | TRBV2 | NA | CASRYRSSGEKLFF | TGTGCCAGCAGGTACCGGTCAAGTGGTGAAAAACTGTTTTTT
TRBD1 | TRBJ1-2 | TRBV13 | NA | CASSLTGTGHGYTF | TGTGCCAGCAGCCTAACAGGGACAGGGCATGGCTACACCTTC
TRBD1 | TRBJ2-7 | TRBV6-6 | NA | CASRSPGQGYEQYF | TGTGCCAGCAGGTCACCGGGACAGGGTTACGAGCAGTACTTC
NA | TRBJ1-1 | TRBV18 | NA | CASSPPTGKSGTEAFF | TGTGCCAGCTCACCACCTACAGGGAAGTCGGGCACTGAAGCTTTCTTT
TRBD1 | TRBJ1-6 | TRBV19 | few | CASTQGNSPLHF | TGTGCCAGTACACAGGGGAATTCACCCCTCCACTTT
TRBD1 | TRBJ2-5 | TRBV7-2 | once | CASSLGGTGKQETQYF | TGTGCCAGCAGCTTAGGTGGGACAGGAAAACAAGAGACCCAGTACTTC
NA | TRBJ1-4 | TRBV9 | NA | CASSPGTKQTNEKLFF | TGTGCCAGCAGCCCGGGGACCAAACAAACTAATGAAAAACTGTTTTTT
NA | TRBJ1-5 | TRBV2 | NA | CASSRVRVLGNQPQHF | TGTGCCAGCAGTCGGGTCAGGGTCCTTGGGAATCAGCCCCAGCATTTT
NA | TRBJ2-7 | TRBV7-2 | NA | CASSQPSQGEQYF | TGTGCCAGCAGCCAGCCGTCCCAGGGCGAGCAGTACTTC
TRBD1 | TRBJ2-7 | TRBV18 | NA | CASSAGQGLVYEQYF | TGTGCCAGCTCGGCGGGACAGGGTTTGGTCTACGAGCAGTACTTC
NA | TRBJ1-5 | TRBV7-9 | NA | CASSLRGDQPQHF | TGTGCCAGCAGCTTACGCGGGGATCAGCCCCAGCATTTT
TRBD1 | TRBJ1-3 | TRBV12-5 | NA | CASGSMGQFSGNTIYF | TGTGCTAGTGGTTCGATGGGACAGTTCTCTGGAAACACCATATATTTT
NA | TRBJ2-7 | TRBV19 | NA | CASSDPGHKLSYEQYF | TGTGCCAGTAGTGATCCTGGACATAAACTCTCCTACGAGCAGTACTTC
NA | TRBJ2-3 | TRBV7-9 | NA | CASSALEDTQYF | TGTGCCAGCAGCGCTCTAGAAGATACGCAGTATTTT
TRBD1 | TRBJ2-3 | TRBV10-3 | NA | CAISKGQGGTDTQYF | TGTGCCATCAGCAAAGGACAGGGGGGCACAGATACGCAGTATTTT
NA | TRBJ2-5 | TRBV20-1 | NA | CSAHARETQYF | TGCAGTGCTCACGCCCGGGAGACCCAGTACTTC
NA | TRBJ1-3 | TRBV7-2 | NA | CASSPPGGGNTIYF | TGTGCCAGCAGCCCTCCGGGGGGTGGAAACACCATATATTTT
NA | TRBJ2-6 | TRBV9 | NA | CASSVDTLSGANVLTF | TGTGCCAGCAGCGTAGATACCCTCTCTGGGGCCAACGTCCTGACTTTC
NA | TRBJ1-3 | TRBV25-1 | NA | CASSERVRNTIYF | TGTGCCAGCAGTGAAAGGGTTAGAAACACCATATATTTT
TRBD2 | TRBJ2-2 | TRBV7-9 | NA | CASSFSGRSGELFF | TGTGCCAGCAGCTTTAGCGGGAGGAGCGGGGAGCTGTTTTTT
NA | TRBJ2-5 | TRBV5-1 | NA | CASSLAVSQETQYF | TGCGCCAGCAGCTTGGCAGTCTCACAAGAGACCCAGTACTTC
NA | TRBJ2-2 | TRBV18 | NA | CANPIEVWAGELFF | TGTGCCAACCCCATTGAAGTTTGGGCCGGGGAGCTGTTTTTT
NA | TRBJ1-2 | TRBV9 | NA | CASSVEAWGQADYGYTF | TGTGCCAGCAGCGTAGAGGCATGGGGGCAAGCGGACTATGGCTACACCTTC
NA | TRBJ2-7 | TRBV9 | NA | CASSPLDRLGSYEQYF | TGTGCCAGCAGCCCACTGGACAGATTGGGCTCCTACGAGCAGTACTTC
NA | TRBJ1-2 | TRBV6-1 | NA | CAADPERNGYTF | TGTGCCGCGGACCCCGAGAGGAATGGCTACACCTTC
NA | TRBJ1-4 | TRBV9 | NA | CASSPRWGGEGEKLFF | TGTGCCAGCAGCCCAAGATGGGGGGGCGAAGGTGAAAAACTGTTTTTT
NA | TRBJ1-5 | TRBV7-8 | NA | CASRPGGRNQPQHF | TGTGCCAGCAGACCCGGGGGTCGCAATCAGCCCCAGCATTTT
NA | TRBJ2-3 | TRBV15 | once | CATSRGTLTDTQYF | TGTGCCACCAGCAGGGGGACCCTCACAGATACGCAGTATTTT
TRBD2 | TRBJ2-2 | TRBV30 | NA | CAWSVGRTSGANTGELFF | TGTGCCTGGAGTGTGGGGCGGACTAGCGGGGCGAACACCGGGGAGCTGTTTTTT
TRBD1 | TRBJ2-5 | TRBV30 | NA | CAWSRGRSQETQYF | TGTGCCTGGAGTAGGGGGCGGAGCCAAGAGACCCAGTACTTC
NA | TRBJ1-2 | TRBV2 | NA | CASLRQQVPQNYGYTF | TGTGCCAGCCTACGCCAACAGGTGCCCCAGAACTATGGCTACACCTTC
NA | TRBJ1-5 | TRBV6-5 | NA | CASSRASGIYQPQHF | TGTGCCAGCAGTCGGGCCTCAGGTATCTATCAGCCCCAGCATTTT
TRBD1 | TRBJ1-1 | TRBV7-9 | once | CASSPGGAGGLNTEAFF | TGTGCCAGCAGCCCCGGGGGGGCAGGGGGCTTGAACACTGAAGCTTTCTTT
NA | TRBJ1-6 | TRBV7-3 | NA | CASSLERNSPLHF | TGTGCCAGCAGCTTAGAGCGGAATTCACCCCTCCACTTT
NA | TRBJ2-1 | TRBV4-2 | NA | CASSQDWGPGSYNEQFF | TGTGCCAGCAGCCAAGACTGGGGGCCTGGCTCCTACAATGAGCAGTTCTTC
TRBD1 | TRBJ1-4 | TRBV7-2 | NA | CATDTGANEKLFF | TGTGCCACCGATACAGGGGCAAATGAAAAACTGTTTTTT
TRBD1 | TRBJ2-3 | TRBV9 | NA | CASSARQGRSTDTQYF | TGTGCCAGCAGCGCCAGACAGGGGCGAAGCACAGATACGCAGTATTTT
NA | TRBJ2-1 | TRBV7-2 | once | CASSLIDDEQFF | TGTGCCAGCAGCTTAATAGACGATGAGCAGTTCTTC
NA | TRBJ1-5 | TRBV28 | NA | CASSSRKYSNQPQHF | TGTGCCAGCAGCTCCAGAAAGTATAGCAATCAGCCCCAGCATTTT
NA | TRBJ2-2 | TRBV6-5 | NA | CASSPFGDTGELFF | TGTGCCAGCAGCCCTTTCGGAGACACCGGGGAGCTGTTTTTT
TRBD1 | TRBJ2-1 | TRBV30 | NA | CAGNRGKTSYNEQFF | TGTGCCGGCAACAGGGGAAAAACCTCCTACAATGAGCAGTTCTTC
NA | TRBJ2-2 | TRBV5-1 | few | CASSPVAGSGELFF | TGCGCCAGCAGCCCGGTAGCTGGCAGTGGGGAGCTGTTTTTT
NA | TRBJ2-1 | TRBV10-1 | NA | CASSDRGMPSYNEQFF | TGCGCCAGCAGTGACAGGGGTATGCCATCCTACAATGAGCAGTTCTTC
NA | TRBJ2-7 | TRBV6-1 | NA | CASSYEQYF | TGTGCCAGCAGTTACGAGCAGTACTTC
NA | TRBJ2-4 | TRBV30 | once | CAFNGRGPADIQYF | TGTGCCTTTAATGGGAGAGGACCTGCGGACATTCAGTACTTC
NA | TRBJ1-1 | TRBV6-4 | NA | CASRASGRAFF | TGTGCCAGCAGGGCCTCGGGGAGAGCTTTCTTT
TRBD2 | TRBJ2-7 | TRBV5-1 | NA | CASSSGLAGGTYEQYF | TGCGCCAGCAGCTCGGGACTAGCGGGAGGGACCTACGAGCAGTACTTC